This TCR beta chain was sequenced in a study of graft-versus-host responses after intestinal transplantation. Background on the study: Each recipient received anti-thymocyte globulin induction, then tacrolimus and steroids for roughly 3 years.

The study, taken as a whole, reports: Detected in recipient marrow were GvH clones, some of which were first observed in ileum or blood.

A remark on this clone: Antigen specificity is unknown.

Libraries were prepared by immunoSEQ multiplex PCR; TCRdb keeps only in-frame clonotypes and omits some of them. The sample holds around 100,000 clones, around nine tenths seen once. From germline, CDR1 is SGDLS and CDR2 YYNGEE. This CDR3 has 14 residues. Trimming took off 3 bases at V and 3 bases at J, with 10 bases between the two ends. The sample in question was unstimulated CD4+ T cells sorted from spleen or lymph node cells, obtained before transplant. This sequence originates from a human donor who was the organ donor for an intestinal transplant. The chain combines TRBV9 with TRBJ1-5; the D is unclear. The CDR3, as DNA: TGTGCCAGCAGCGGTCCAGAAATCAATCAGCCCCAGCATTTT. Its translation is CASSGPEINQPQHF.